This T cell receptor beta chain was profiled in a study of cytomegalovirus exposure and HLA in healthy donors. Both 60 Vbeta primers and 13 Jbeta primers went into the PCR. The method was immunoSEQ multiplex PCR; TCRdb's version includes in-frame clones alone and lacks a portion of them. Its listing shows 150,000 to 200,000 clones. From germline, CDR1 is MNHNY and CDR2 SVGAGI (reference sequence). CDR3 length: 14 residues. V dropped 0 bases and J dropped 2 bases, with 6 bases sitting between them. The chain joins TRBV6-6 to TRBJ2-3; D unclear. The TCR originated in a woman aged 55-69 years in good health and CMV-seronegative. The sample taken for sequencing was PBMCs. The CDR3 DNA sequence: TGTGCCAGCAGTTACTCCACTCTCACAGATACGCAGTATTTT. Amino acid sequence: CASSYSTLTDTQYF.